This TCR beta chain was profiled in a study of shared clonotypes between healthy human individuals. It was into CD45RA+ naive and CD45RA-negative memory subsets that the CD4+ cells were split. Regarding the study as a whole: The study found roughly 5% of naive CD4 clonotypes shared across a few donors. Donor clonotype sharing was expected to depend on sequencing depth. Sequencing of the sorted subsets was shown by rarefaction to be incomplete despite large depth.

V was shortened by 2 bases and J by 4 bases, with 5 bases between the two germline ends. The germline CDR1 and CDR2 sequences are MNHNS and SASEGT. The CDR3 extends over 12 amino acids. On this clone: Its antigen remains unknown.

Sequencing used immunoSEQ multiplex PCR; TCRdb keeps in-frame clones, though not all of them. Of 2 million or so clones in the sample, 85% to 95% are singletons; the top ten hold more than 0.1%. Sequenced input: naive CD4+ T cells sorted from blood. Indicated subset: CD45RA+ positively selected. This receptor was obtained from a man younger than 30 in good health. This sequence joins TRBV6-1 and TRBJ1-2; D gene unclear. The CDR3 is CASSEHSYGYTF. CDR3 DNA sequence: TGTGCCAGCAGTGAACATTCCTATGGCTACACCTTC.